The following is a TCR beta chain sequence with its context. Extraction and reverse transcription of RNA yielded cDNA as the sequencing template. Using immunoSEQ multiplex PCR, the repertoire was profiled, and TCRdb retains in-frame clones only, with some absent. The data hold hundreds of thousands of clones, with 35% to 40% observed a single time. Treatment meaning: oral pan-JAK inhibitor, 5-10 mg twice daily. PBMC-derived CD4+ and CD8+ T cells were sorted. Germline-derived CDR1 and CDR2 are SQVTM and ANQGSEA. CDR3 length equals 10 residues. Trimming removed 7 bases at V and 4 bases at J, with 5 bases between. This sample was included in a study of CD8+ T cells in alopecia areata.

The material sequenced was CD4+ T cells sorted from blood, taken at roughly week 30, from a patient treated with tofacitinib. This clonotype was sampled from a human donor with alopecia areata. The chain links TRBV29-1 to TRBJ2-1, with D perhaps matching TRBD2 (5 bases). CDR3 region: CSGEYNEQFF. As DNA, the CDR3 is TGCAGCGGGGAGTACAATGAGCAGTTCTTC.